The 27 T cell receptor beta chains listed next were all sequenced from one sample in a study of cytomegalovirus exposure and HLA in healthy donors. PCR amplification relied on 60 Vbeta primers (plus 13 Jbeta primers). The table came from immunoSEQ multiplex PCR; TCRdb's copy has only in-frame clones and leaves some out. The profile covers a few hundred thousand clones, with around 81% appearing a single time and about 7.3% taken by the ten largest. Sequenced: PBMCs. These receptors were obtained from a woman aged 60-75 years in good health and CMV-seropositive.

This rearrangement joins TRBV7-2 to TRBJ2-3; the D gene is possibly TRBD2 (5 bases). Germline V gives CDR1 SGHTA, CDR2 FQGNSA. V dropped 1 base and J dropped 2 bases, with 13 bases sitting between them. This CDR3 is built from 16 residues. The CDR3 DNA sequence: TGTGCCAGCAGCTTAGGCGATCTAGCTTACACAGATACGCAGTATTTT. It codes for CASSLGDLAYTDTQYF.

This clone came up a few times. The rearrangement joins TRBV9 to TRBJ2-2; 9 nucleotides line up with TRBD1. Looked up from germline, CDR1 is SGDLS and CDR2 is YYNGEE. The ends lost 3 bases at V and 9 bases at J; junction bases unmatched: 12. The CDR3 length is 16 residues. This chain's CDR3 is CASSAGQGPLSRELFF. Written as DNA, the CDR3 is TGTGCCAGCAGCGCGGGACAGGGCCCCCTCTCCCGGGAGCTGTTTTTT.

V gene TRBV11-2 combines with J gene TRBJ2-3, with a possible D match to TRBD2 (5 bases). Trimming left V 1 base short and J 3 bases short, with 14 bases between. The CDR3 contains 16 residues. CDR1 is SGHAT, CDR2 FQNNGV, per germline. The CDR3 here is CASSLGSSRVTDTQYF. In DNA form, the CDR3 reads TGTGCCAGCAGCTTAGGCTCTTCGAGGGTTACAGATACGCAGTATTTT.

This clone was seen more than once but under ten times. The V call is TRBV15, the J call TRBJ1-5; tentatively, D is TRBD1 (5 bases). Germline CDR1 reads LNHNV; CDR2 reads YYDKDF (reference sequence). CDR3 length: 15 amino acids. The V end was cut by 2 bases, the J end by 0 bases, with 8 bases between. The CDR3 loop reads CATSRTGYSNQPQHF. The CDR3 DNA is TGTGCCACCAGCAGAACAGGTTATAGCAATCAGCCCCAGCATTTT.

This chain connects TRBV7-3 to TRBJ2-5; D is perhaps TRBD2 (6 bases). From germline, CDR1 is SGHTA and CDR2 FQGTGA. The CDR3 loop spans 14 amino acids. The germline V and J ends were trimmed by 3 bases and 2 bases, with 10 bases remaining between them. The DNA for the CDR3 is TGTGCCAGCAGCTTGGGACTTCCTCAAGAGACCCAGTACTTC. This codes for CASSLGLPQETQYF.

J is TRBJ2-5 and V is TRBV7-9; 7 positions match TRBD2. CDR1 SEHNR and CDR2 FQNEAQ come from the germline V gene (reference sequence). The CDR3 runs to 15 residues. The V segment lost 1 base and the J segment 3 bases; nucleotides outside the gene matches: 5. CDR3 loop: CASSLGTGTKETQYF. The CDR3 bases are TGTGCCAGCAGCTTAGGCACCGGGACTAAAGAGACCCAGTACTTC.

The chain links TRBV5-6 to TRBJ1-1; 7 nucleotides match TRBD1. This CDR3 is 12 amino acids long. Germline trimming cut 4 bases from V and 8 bases from J; bases unmatched to any gene: 5. Germline CDR1 and CDR2: SGHDT and YYEEEE. In nucleotides, the CDR3 is TGTGCCAGCAGCGGGGACAGACTCGAAGCTTTCTTT. Amino acids: CASSGDRLEAFF.

This chain links TRBV7-3 with TRBJ2-1, with a tentative D call TRBD2 (6 bases). Trimming left V 9 bases short and J 6 bases short, with 18 bases between. Germline V gene sequence: CDR1 SGHTA, CDR2 FQGTGA. The CDR3 is 14 amino acids. The CDR3 region is CASAVEGLSNEQFF. The CDR3 DNA reads as TGTGCCAGTGCGGTGGAGGGACTCAGCAATGAGCAGTTCTTC.

This chain links TRBV18 with TRBJ1-1; 7 bases agree with TRBD1. After removal of 4 bases from V and 4 bases from J, the junction contained 12 bases not matched to a gene. CDR1 is KGHSH and CDR2 is LQKENI in the germline V gene. The CDR3 runs 16 residues. The CDR3 nucleotides read TGTGCCAGCTCACTCCGCCGGGACAGCATCGGCACTGAAGCTTTCTTT. Translation gives CASSLRRDSIGTEAFF.

This clone was seen more than once but under ten times. The V call is TRBV7-9, the J call TRBJ2-7, with D possibly TRBD2 on 5 matching bases. CDR3 size: 14 residues. With 2 bases removed from V and 5 bases from J, the gap between germline ends came to 13 bases. The germline gives CDR1 SEHNR, CDR2 FQNEAQ (reference sequence). The CDR3 is CASSLRGSFDEQYF. DNA of the CDR3: TGTGCCAGCAGCTTACGGGGATCCTTTGACGAGCAGTACTTC.

The V gene is TRBV29-1, the J gene TRBJ1-1, with D tentatively TRBD1 (6 bases). CDR1 and CDR2 from the germline V gene are SQVTM and ANQGSEA. The CDR3 totals 14 residues. V was pared by 4 bases and J by 1 base, with 13 bases between. The CDR3 DNA reads as TGCAGCGTTGCTCCGGGACACCCGAACACTGAAGCTTTCTTT. Residues: CSVAPGHPNTEAFF.

The chain employs TRBV10-3 and TRBJ1-1, with D perhaps matching TRBD1 (5 bases). The V end was cut by 2 bases, the J end by 7 bases, with 8 bases between. Germline V lookup: CDR1 ENHRY, CDR2 SYGVKD. This CDR3 region has 12 residues. CDR3 loop: CAISEPGHEAFF. The CDR3 DNA reads TGTGCCATCAGTGAGCCCGGACATGAAGCTTTCTTT.

CDR3: CAWSGRTGQANTGELFF. The DNA of the CDR3 is TGTGCCTGGAGTGGTCGCACAGGACAGGCGAACACCGGGGAGCTGTTTTTT. V usage is TRBV30 and J usage is TRBJ2-2, with 7 bases that match TRBD1. J gave up 0 bases and V 1 base, and 8 bases lay outside the gene matches. Germline-derived CDR1 and CDR2 are GTSNPN and SVGIG (reference sequence). This CDR3 has 17 residues.

Notes on this clone: The identical CDR3 is also encoded by other nucleotide sequences in the sample. The chain has TRBV27 and TRBJ2-1; 14 positions match TRBD2. From germline, CDR1 is MNHEY and CDR2 SMNVEV (reference sequence). J gave up 12 bases and V 4 bases, and 8 bases lay outside the gene matches. The CDR3 is made up of 15 amino acids. CDR3 residues: CASSSRLAGGWGQFF. As DNA, the CDR3 is TGTGCCAGCAGTTCCCGACTAGCGGGGGGGTGGGGGCAGTTCTTC.

The CDR3 DNA is TGCGCCAGCAGCCAAGAAGGAAGGAGAAGCAATCAGCCCCAGCATTTT. Translated: CASSQEGRRSNQPQHF. The gene calls are TRBV4-1 and TRBJ1-5, with no clear D. Per the germline V gene, CDR1 is MGHRA and CDR2 is YSYEKL. Trimming removed 0 bases from V and 1 base from J, with 10 bases in between. This CDR3 has 16 residues.

The chain couples TRBV6-5 to TRBJ1-1; D is unresolved. Germline V CDR1 and CDR2: MNHEY, SVGAGI. The CDR3 spans 14 residues. Trimming pared 4 bases from V and 1 base from J, leaving 10 bases between. CDR3 nucleotides: TGTGCCAGCAGTTGGCGGGCGGGGAACACTGAAGCTTTCTTT. It yields the protein CASSWRAGNTEAFF.

The chain joins TRBV5-4 to TRBJ2-1, with a possible D match to TRBD2 (7 bases). Germline CDR1 and CDR2: SGHNT and YYREEE (reference sequence). The CDR3 sequence is 19 residues long. Deletions cut 3 bases from V and 4 bases from J, with 26 bases between. CDR3 amino acids: CASSWGGTPGQGGYNEQFF. The CDR3 region has the DNA TGTGCCAGCAGCTGGGGGGGTACCCCGGGACAAGGAGGATACAATGAGCAGTTCTTC. The whole variable domain, filled in from reference TRBV5-4 and TRBJ2-1, reads ETGVTQSPTHLIKTRGQQVTLRCSSQSGHNTVSWYQQALGQGPQFIFQYYREEENGRGNFPPRFSGLQFPNYSSELNVNALELDDSALYLCASSWGGTPGQGGYNEQFFGPGTRLTVL.

A few counts support this clone. The chain carries TRBV7-2 and TRBJ1-2, with D possibly matching TRBD1 (5 bases). Germline V gives CDR1 SGHTA, CDR2 FQGNSA. The CDR3 is 14 residues long. The V end was cut by 4 bases, the J end by 9 bases, with 18 bases between. The DNA of the CDR3 is TGTGCCAGCAGCTCGCCTCTCGGGTCAGGGAGCTACACCTTC. The encoded protein is CASSSPLGSGSYTF.

This clone has a handful of counts. The chain is built from TRBV19 and TRBJ2-1; D might be TRBD2 (5 bases). The CDR3 sequence is 15 residues long. Per germline, CDR1 LNHDA and CDR2 SQIVND (reference sequence). Trimming took off 6 bases at V and 0 bases at J, with 12 bases between the two ends. CDR3 in amino acids: CASSRTGNSYNEQFF. The CDR3 bases are TGTGCCAGTAGCCGGACGGGGAACTCCTACAATGAGCAGTTCTTC. Using reference TRBV19 and TRBJ2-1 for the parts outside the CDR3, the full variable domain is DGGITQSPKYLFRKEGQNVTLSCEQNLNHDAMYWYRQDPGQGLRLIYYSQIVNDFQKGDIAEGYSVSREKKESFPLTVTSAQKNPTAFYLCASSRTGNSYNEQFFGPGTRLTVL.

The chain uses TRBV5-4 and TRBJ2-3; D unclear. V shed 4 bases and J shed 0 bases, with 3 bases lying between them. The V gene's germline CDR1 is SGHNT and CDR2 YYREEE (reference sequence). The CDR3 loop spans 12 amino acids. CDR3 loop: CASSLSTDTQYF. As DNA, the CDR3 is TGTGCCAGCAGCCTAAGCACAGATACGCAGTATTTT. Full variable domain (remainder filled in from reference TRBV5-4 and TRBJ2-3): ETGVTQSPTHLIKTRGQQVTLRCSSQSGHNTVSWYQQALGQGPQFIFQYYREEENGRGNFPPRFSGLQFPNYSSELNVNALELDDSALYLCASSLSTDTQYFGPGTRLTVL.

The chain couples TRBV5-1 to TRBJ2-2, with 8 bases fitting TRBD1. The CDR3 spans 15 residues. Germline V CDR1 and CDR2: SGHRS, YFSETQ. V dropped 4 bases and J dropped 5; count of bases not matched to a gene: 7. The CDR3 sequence is CASSPGQVVTGELFF. The CDR3 DNA follows: TGCGCCAGCAGCCCGGGACAGGTGGTAACCGGGGAGCTGTTTTTT.

Worth noting for this clone: The same CDR3 also results from other DNA sequences found in this sample. V gene TRBV9 combines with J gene TRBJ2-7; the match to TRBD2 covers 9 bases. The CDR3 loop spans 15 amino acids. CDR1 and CDR2 from the germline V gene are SGDLS and YYNGEE. V was pared by 0 bases and J by 2 bases, with 3 bases of the junction left unmatched. CDR3 region: CASSVGLAGTYEQYF. In nucleotides, the CDR3 is TGTGCCAGCAGCGTAGGGCTAGCGGGAACCTACGAGCAGTACTTC.

V usage is TRBV6-5 and J usage is TRBJ1-2; a possible D gene is TRBD1 (5 bases). Germline assignment: CDR1 MNHEY and CDR2 SVGAGI. The CDR3 is 12 residues long. The V gene lost 0 bases and the J gene lost 6 bases, with 5 bases spanning the gap. The CDR3 coding sequence is TGTGCCAGCAGTTACTCAGGGGATGGCTACACCTTC. Translated, it gives CASSYSGDGYTF.

This clone has a handful of counts. The chain employs TRBV4-2 and TRBJ1-1; the D gene is possibly TRBD1 (5 bases). Per the germline V gene, CDR1 is LGHNA and CDR2 is YNFKEQ. Trimming took 1 base from V and 3 from J, leaving 12 bases between them. This CDR3 spans 15 amino acids. The CDR3 region is CASSQAGRGDTEAFF. In DNA form, the CDR3 reads TGTGCCAGCAGCCAAGCGGGACGGGGGGACACTGAAGCTTTCTTT.

The V and J genes are TRBV5-1 and TRBJ2-2, with a tentative D call TRBD2 (6 bases). Germline CDR1 SGHRS, CDR2 YFSETQ. V lost 2 bases, J lost 7 bases, and 15 bases lay in between. This CDR3 comprises 15 residues. CDR3: CASSLVQAGNGELFF. The CDR3 region has the DNA TGCGCCAGCAGCTTAGTGCAGGCGGGAAACGGGGAGCTGTTTTTT.

This clone came up a few times. The chain carries TRBV7-6 and TRBJ2-7, with 9 bases that match TRBD1. V dropped 0 bases and J dropped 1; count of bases not matched to a gene: 4. Germline-derived CDR1 and CDR2 are SGHVS and FNYEAQ. This CDR3 contains 16 residues. CDR3 nucleotide sequence: TGTGCCAGCAGCTTAGCTTCCGGGACAGGGTCCTACGAGCAGTACTTC. This gives the protein CASSLASGTGSYEQYF.

This rearrangement joins TRBV21-1 to TRBJ1-5; TRBD1 is taken as the D call from the table, unchecked against the DNA. TRBV21-1 is flagged as a pseudogene. CDR3 length equals 20 residues. The CDR3 DNA reads as TGTGCCAGCAGCAAGCCCGGGACAGGACGCTTCTTATATAGCAATCAGCCCCAGCATTTT. Translated, it gives CASSKPGTGRFLYSNQPQHF.